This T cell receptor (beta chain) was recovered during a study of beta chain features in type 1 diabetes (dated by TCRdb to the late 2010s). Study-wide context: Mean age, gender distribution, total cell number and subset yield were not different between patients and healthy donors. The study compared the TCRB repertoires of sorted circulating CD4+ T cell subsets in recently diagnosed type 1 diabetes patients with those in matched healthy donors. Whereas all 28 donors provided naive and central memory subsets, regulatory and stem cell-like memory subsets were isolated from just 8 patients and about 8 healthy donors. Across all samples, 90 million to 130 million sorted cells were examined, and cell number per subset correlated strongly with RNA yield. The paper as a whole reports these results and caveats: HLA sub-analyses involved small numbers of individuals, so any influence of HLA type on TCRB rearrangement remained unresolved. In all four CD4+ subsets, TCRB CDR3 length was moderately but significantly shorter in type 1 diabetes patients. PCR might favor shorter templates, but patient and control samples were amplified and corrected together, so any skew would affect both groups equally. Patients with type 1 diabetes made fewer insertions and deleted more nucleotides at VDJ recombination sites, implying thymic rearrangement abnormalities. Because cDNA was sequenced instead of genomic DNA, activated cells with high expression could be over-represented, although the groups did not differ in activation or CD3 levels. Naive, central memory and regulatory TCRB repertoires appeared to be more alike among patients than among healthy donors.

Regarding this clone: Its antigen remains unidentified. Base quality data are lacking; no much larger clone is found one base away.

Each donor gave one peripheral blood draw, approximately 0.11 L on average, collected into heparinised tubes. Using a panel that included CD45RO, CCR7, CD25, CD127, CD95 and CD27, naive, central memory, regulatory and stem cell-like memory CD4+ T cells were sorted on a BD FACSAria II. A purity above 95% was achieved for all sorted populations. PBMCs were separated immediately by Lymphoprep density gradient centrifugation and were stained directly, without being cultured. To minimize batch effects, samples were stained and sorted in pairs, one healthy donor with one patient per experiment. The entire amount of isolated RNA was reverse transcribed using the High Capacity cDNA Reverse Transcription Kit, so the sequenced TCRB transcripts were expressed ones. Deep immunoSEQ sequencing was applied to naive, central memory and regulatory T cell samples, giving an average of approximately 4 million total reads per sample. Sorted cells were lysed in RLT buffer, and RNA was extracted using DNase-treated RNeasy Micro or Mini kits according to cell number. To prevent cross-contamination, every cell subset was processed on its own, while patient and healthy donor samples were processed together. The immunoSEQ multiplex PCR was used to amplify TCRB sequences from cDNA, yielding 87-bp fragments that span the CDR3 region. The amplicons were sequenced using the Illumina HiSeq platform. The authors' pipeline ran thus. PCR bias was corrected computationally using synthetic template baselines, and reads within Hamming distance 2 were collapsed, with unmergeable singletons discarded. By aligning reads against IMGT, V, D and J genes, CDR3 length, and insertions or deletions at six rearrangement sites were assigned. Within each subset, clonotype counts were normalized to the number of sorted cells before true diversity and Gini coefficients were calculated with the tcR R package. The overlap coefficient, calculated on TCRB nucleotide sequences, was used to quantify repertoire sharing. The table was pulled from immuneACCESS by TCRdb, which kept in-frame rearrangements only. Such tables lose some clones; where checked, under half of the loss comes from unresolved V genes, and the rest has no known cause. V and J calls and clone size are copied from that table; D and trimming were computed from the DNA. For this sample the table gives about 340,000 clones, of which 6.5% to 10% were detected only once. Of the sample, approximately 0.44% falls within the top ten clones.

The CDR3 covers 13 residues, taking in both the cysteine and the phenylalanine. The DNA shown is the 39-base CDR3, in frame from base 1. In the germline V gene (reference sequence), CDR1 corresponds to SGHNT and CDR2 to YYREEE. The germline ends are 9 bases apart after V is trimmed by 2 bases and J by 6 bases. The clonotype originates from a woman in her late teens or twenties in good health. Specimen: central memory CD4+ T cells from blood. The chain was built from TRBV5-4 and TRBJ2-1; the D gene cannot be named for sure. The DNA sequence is TGTGCCAGCAGCTTCGAACAGTTCAATGAGCAGTTCTTC. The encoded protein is CASSFEQFNEQFF.